Listed here are 26 T cell receptor beta chains from one sample, sequenced in a study of human CD8 memory T cell subsets. Production of TCR beta libraries used UMI-labeled 5' RACE as the method. TCRdb reprocessed the 5' RACE reads via MiXCR and lists one record per CDR3 protein. The profile shows 7,300 or so distinct CDR3 sequences, about 3.9% of them singletons. Sequenced material: CD8+ T cells from PBMCs. The receptors were sampled from a human donor in good health.

The rearrangement links TRBV27 to TRBJ2-2, with 11 bases that match TRBD2. CDR1 is MNHEY and CDR2 is SMNVEV in the germline V gene (reference sequence). With 5 bases clipped from V and 4 bases from J, the junction kept 6 bases outside the gene matches. This CDR3 region has 16 residues. In DNA form, the CDR3 reads TGTGCCAGCAGTCCGGGACTAGCGGTTTTCACCGGGGAGCTGTTTTTT. It translates to CASSPGLAVFTGELFF.

There are many counts of this clonotype. The chain joins TRBV5-4 to TRBJ1-2; TRBD1 aligns across 9 bases. The V segment lost 4 bases and the J segment 9 bases; nucleotides outside the gene matches: 10. The CDR3 totals 14 residues. The V gene's germline CDR1 is SGHNT and CDR2 YYREEE (reference sequence). The CDR3 sequence is CASSTSGTGNSYTF. The CDR3 coding sequence is TGTGCCAGCAGCACCTCCGGGACAGGGAACAGCTACACCTTC.

This clonotype was seen at least ten times. The chain uses TRBV4-1 and TRBJ2-7; possibly TRBD1 for D (6 bases). V dropped 0 bases and J dropped 5 bases, with 11 bases sitting between them. CDR1 and CDR2 (germline): MGHRA, YSYEKL. The CDR3 totals 14 residues. CDR3 coding DNA: TGCGCCAGCAGCCAAGAAACAGGGTTGAACGAGCAGTACTTC. Translating gives CASSQETGLNEQYF.

About this clonotype: A read error may be the cause here, since a much bigger clone is one base away. Because it lacks the conserved phenylalanine or tryptophan at the end, this CDR3 is likely a read error. J is TRBJ2-7 and V is TRBV9; possibly TRBD1 for D (6 bases). Trimming removed 0 bases at V and 2 bases at J, with 9 bases between. Germline loops: CDR1 SGDLS, CDR2 YYNGEE. CDR3 length equals 14 residues. CDR3 DNA sequence: TGTGCCAGCAGCGTAGACAGGGACCCCTACGAGCAGTACTCC. Its protein is CASSVDRDPYEQYS.

Only a few counts were recorded for this clonotype. J is TRBJ2-4 and V is TRBV10-1; D is uncertain. The germline CDR1 and CDR2 sequences are WNHNN and SYGVQD (reference sequence). This CDR3 contains 14 residues. V was cut by 2 bases and J by 0 bases, with 5 bases left in between. This CDR3 reads CASSEGKAKNIQYF. In nucleotides, the CDR3 is TGCGCCAGCAGTGAGGGGAAAGCCAAAAACATTCAGTACTTC.

This clonotype was found many times. The chain carries TRBV10-3 and TRBJ2-6; 7 nucleotides match TRBD1. Germline CDR1 is ENHRY and CDR2 is SYGVKD. With 6 bases clipped from V and 2 bases from J, the junction kept 1 base outside the gene matches. This CDR3 has 14 amino acids. DNA for the CDR3: TGTGCCATCAGCCAGGGGGCTGGGGCCAACGTCCTGACTTTC. Its translation: CAISQGAGANVLTF.

This clonotype appeared a few times. V and J are TRBV7-9 and TRBJ2-2; a weak D match, TRBD1 (7 bases). The ends were cut back, 5 bases at V and 3 bases at J, with 19 bases in the middle. The CDR3 totals 17 residues. Germline V CDR1 and CDR2: SEHNR, FQNEAQ (reference sequence). This CDR3 reads CASSTTLDREDTGELFF. Written as DNA, the CDR3 is TGTGCCAGCAGCACCACTCTCGACAGGGAGGACACCGGGGAGCTGTTTTTT.

This clonotype has only a few counts. The rearrangement joins TRBV28 to TRBJ2-2, with 7 nucleotides matching TRBD1. The CDR3 covers 15 residues. V lost 5 bases, J lost 5 bases, and 8 bases stayed unmatched. Germline CDR1 MDHEN, CDR2 SYDVKM. The CDR3 DNA reads as TGTGCCAGCAGTCTCAGGGGGATGGTTACCGGGGAGCTGTTTTTT. Residues: CASSLRGMVTGELFF.

This clonotype has a count of ten or more. The CDR3 coding sequence is TGTGCCAGCAGCGGGAGCAACACCGGGGAGCTGTTTTTT. Protein sequence: CASSGSNTGELFF. V is TRBV6-4 and J is TRBJ2-2; the D gene is possibly TRBD2 (6 bases). Germline lookup yields CDR1 MRHNA and CDR2 SNTAGT. CDR3 length: 13 residues. V was pared by 6 bases and J by 2 bases, with 7 bases between.

A note on this clonotype: Its ends do not fully match the called genes, so a read error is possible. The V gene is TRBV11-3, the J gene TRBJ1-4; unclear D gene. The CDR3 has 13 amino acids. CDR1 SGHNT and CDR2 YENEEA come from the germline V gene. CDR3 sequence reads: CAGSLGPREKLFF. In nucleotides, the CDR3 is TGTGCCGGCAGCCTAGGGCCCCGTGAAAAACTGTTTTTT.

As regards this clonotype: The junction differs from germline at one of its ends, possibly a read error. As DNA, the CDR3 is TGTCCCAGCTCAGGGGGGGGAGCCACAAATACTCAGTATTTT. Its protein product is CPSSGGGATNTQYF. The chain employs TRBV11-3 and TRBJ2-3; D tentatively reads TRBD1 or TRBD2 (7 bases each). Germline values: CDR1 SGHNT, CDR2 YENEEA. This CDR3 is 14 amino acids long.

This clonotype has a count of ten or more. The V gene is TRBV24-1, the J gene TRBJ2-7, with 7 bases identical to TRBD2. Trimming at V came to 2 bases and at J to 2 bases, leaving 2 bases not matched to a gene. Germline V CDR1 and CDR2: KGHDR, SFDVKD. CDR3 length: 14 residues. The CDR3, as DNA: TGTGCCACCAGTGATTCTCGGGGGGCCTACGAGCAGTACTTC. Protein: CATSDSRGAYEQYF.

This clonotype showed up just a few times. Relative to the germline gene, one junction end is altered; a read error may explain this. The rearrangement uses TRBV29-1 and TRBJ1-2; D not certain. The CDR3 sequence is 14 residues long. Per the germline V gene, CDR1 is SQVTM and CDR2 is ANQGSEA. CDR3 amino acids: CSVEGPLRALGYTF. The DNA for the CDR3 is TGCAGCGTGGAAGGGCCCTTGAGGGCCCTAGGCTACACCTTC.

This clonotype has a count of ten or more. The rearrangement links TRBV18 to TRBJ2-1, with 12 bases aligning to TRBD1. The trim removed 6 bases at V and 7 bases at J, leaving 7 bases unmatched. This CDR3 has 15 amino acids. Germline-derived CDR1 and CDR2 are KGHSH and LQKENI. In nucleotides, the CDR3 is TGTGCCAGCTCGGAGGGACAGGGGGCGTTGAATGAGCAGTTCTTC. This sequence encodes CASSEGQGALNEQFF.

This clonotype was picked up many times. The chain is built from TRBV19 and TRBJ2-7, with D maybe TRBD2 (6 bases). Germline V gene lookup returns CDR1 LNHDA and CDR2 SQIVND (reference sequence). The length of the CDR3 is 15 residues. Trimming removed 3 bases from V and 4 bases from J, with 16 bases in between. CDR3 region: CASSIYGDSGYEQYF. The CDR3 nucleotides read TGTGCCAGTAGTATTTATGGGGATAGCGGTTACGAGCAGTACTTC.

This clonotype was picked up many times. V and J are TRBV6-2 or TRBV6-3 and TRBJ1-5; D not resolved. The germline V gene has CDR1 MNHEY and CDR2 SVGEGT. V lost 5 bases and J 6 bases, leaving 11 bases between the germline ends. The CDR3 runs to 13 residues. The CDR3 DNA reads TGTGCCAGCAGTACCGAGGAAACTCAGCCCCAGCATTTT. Translated, it gives CASSTEETQPQHF.

The sample holds a few counts of this clonotype. The CDR3 sequence is CASSEWGDSGNTIYF. The DNA for the CDR3 is TGTGCCAGCAGTGAATGGGGGGACTCTGGAAACACCATATATTTT. The chain links TRBV6-1 to TRBJ1-3, with D perhaps matching TRBD1 (5 bases). The CDR3 totals 15 residues. V dropped 2 bases and J dropped 0 bases, with 8 bases sitting between them. Germline-derived CDR1 and CDR2 are MNHNS and SASEGT.

This clonotype was detected ten times or more. The rearrangement links TRBV6-1 to TRBJ1-1; D remains ambiguous. CDR3 length: 14 residues. V was cut by 3 bases and J by 2 bases, with 10 bases left in between. Germline assignment: CDR1 MNHNS and CDR2 SASEGT. CDR3: CASSDQTGNTEAFF. CDR3 in DNA: TGTGCCAGCAGTGACCAGACGGGAAACACTGAAGCTTTCTTT.

This clonotype occurred many times. The chain recombines TRBV6-5 with TRBJ1-5; D gene uncertain. Germline loops: CDR1 MNHEY, CDR2 SVGAGI. This CDR3 has 17 residues. Deletions cut 5 bases from V and 0 bases from J, with 17 bases between. The CDR3 spells CASSPTTESYSNQPQHF. The CDR3 DNA follows: TGTGCCAGCAGTCCTACGACCGAAAGCTATAGCAATCAGCCCCAGCATTTT.

Relative to its sample, this clonotype is medium-sized. The J gene is TRBJ1-2, the V gene TRBV24-1, with a tentative D call TRBD1 (6 bases). CDR3 size: 14 residues. With 3 bases removed from V and 1 base from J, the gap between germline ends came to 8 bases. Germline CDR1 reads KGHDR; CDR2 reads SFDVKD. This CDR3 is CATSDLDSNYGYTF. DNA for the CDR3: TGTGCCACCAGTGATCTGGACAGTAACTATGGCTACACCTTC.

At least ten counts were recorded for this clonotype. The chain carries TRBV6-2 or TRBV6-3 and TRBJ2-1; D not certain. This CDR3 is built from 13 residues. Germline V gives CDR1 MNHEY, CDR2 SVGEGT. V lost 2 bases and J 3 bases, leaving 5 bases between the germline ends. For the CDR3, the DNA is TGTGCCAGCAGTTACAAACGCTACAATGAGCAGTTCTTC. Translated: CASSYKRYNEQFF.

This clonotype was observed many times. This chain links TRBV5-6 with TRBJ2-5; 8 nucleotides agree with TRBD1. CDR1 and CDR2 from the germline V gene are SGHDT and YYEEEE. There are 18 residues in the CDR3. V lost 3 bases and J lost 4; bases outside the gene matches: 17. The chain's CDR3 is CASSSYLSDRVSRETQYF. CDR3 sequence (DNA): TGTGCCAGCAGCTCCTATCTTTCGGACAGGGTTTCGCGAGAGACCCAGTACTTC.

This clonotype was found many times. This sequence joins TRBV20-1 and TRBJ2-2; the match to TRBD1 covers 8 bases. This CDR3 comprises 14 residues. Germline CDR1 reads DFQATT; CDR2 reads SNEGSKA (reference sequence). V lost 6 bases, J lost 2 bases, and 5 bases stayed unmatched. CDR3 amino acids: CSAWDRRNTGELFF. DNA of the CDR3: TGCAGTGCCTGGGACAGGAGAAACACCGGGGAGCTGTTTTTT.

In its sample, this clonotype ranks as medium-sized. The chain carries TRBV27 and TRBJ1-1; perhaps TRBD1 as D (5 bases). Germline V CDR1 and CDR2: MNHEY, SMNVEV (reference sequence). V gave up 11 bases and J gave up 3 bases, with 10 bases separating them. The CDR3 has 11 residues. CDR3 bases: TGTGCCCCGGGGGTCCACACTGAAGCTTTCTTT. It translates to CAPGVHTEAFF.

This clonotype was counted many times. The rearrangement joins TRBV6-2 or TRBV6-3 to TRBJ2-1; D not resolved. The CDR3 loop spans 13 amino acids. Trimming stripped 3 bases from V and 7 bases from J, with 10 bases between. In germline, CDR1 is MNHEY, CDR2 SVGEGT. As DNA, the CDR3 is TGTGCCAGCAGTTATGTCGAAGGGAATGAGCAGTTCTTC. Translation: CASSYVEGNEQFF.

This clonotype was picked up many times. The chain links TRBV14 to TRBJ2-7; possible D gene TRBD2, 6 bases. Trimming pared 1 base from V and 2 bases from J, leaving 18 bases between. This CDR3 region has 17 residues. Germline-derived CDR1 and CDR2 are SGHDN and FVKESK. CDR3 region: CASSQGDSGVNPYEQYF. CDR3 nucleotides: TGTGCCAGCAGCCAAGGTGACTCGGGAGTCAACCCCTACGAGCAGTACTTC.